Listed here are 16 T cell receptor beta chains from one sample, sequenced in a study of OX40 agonist ivuxolimab in advanced cancers. Using immunoSEQ multiplex PCR, the repertoire was profiled, and TCRdb retains in-frame clones only, with some absent. Of under 80,000 clones in the sample, about nine tenths are singletons; the top ten hold around 2%. This specimen was CD4+ or CD8+ T cells sorted from blood, taken in a trial of the OX40 agonist ivuxolimab. All receptors derive from an adult with an advanced solid tumor such as melanoma, head and neck, liver or kidney cancer.

The rearrangement uses TRBV19 and TRBJ2-7; maybe TRBD1 (5 bases). From germline, CDR1 is LNHDA and CDR2 SQIVND (reference sequence). Trimming stripped 7 bases from V and 5 bases from J, with 18 bases between. This CDR3 region has 14 residues. The CDR3 coding sequence is TGTGCCAGTAAGGGCGCAGGGATTATCCACGAGCAGTACTTC. It specifies CASKGAGIIHEQYF.

This clone has only one observation. V usage is TRBV5-1 and J usage is TRBJ1-1; no definite D call. The germline V and J ends were trimmed by 4 bases and 4 bases, with 14 bases remaining between them. Germline CDR1 reads SGHRS; CDR2 reads YFSETQ. This CDR3 contains 14 residues. The CDR3 nucleotides read TGCGCCAGCAGCCTTGAGGCGTCGGGCACTGAAGCTTTCTTT. This translates into CASSLEASGTEAFF.

The V gene is TRBV11-2, the J gene TRBJ1-2; D might be TRBD1 (5 bases). Germline V gene data show CDR1 as SGHAT and CDR2 as FQNNGV. V was shortened by 6 bases and J by 2 bases, with 7 bases between the two germline ends. There are 12 residues in the CDR3. CDR3 sequence (DNA): TGTGCCAGCAGTCGGGACAACTATGGCTACACCTTC. Its protein is CASSRDNYGYTF. Based on the CDR3 plus reference TRBV11-2 and TRBJ1-2, the full variable domain is EAGVAQSPRYKIIEKRQSVAFWCNPISGHATLYWYQQILGQGPKLLIQFQNNGVVDDSQLPKDRFSAERLKGVDSTLKIQPAKLEDSAVYLCASSRDNYGYTFGSGTRLTVV.

The rearrangement links TRBV28 to TRBJ2-7; D remains ambiguous. The V end lost 1 base, the J end lost 4 bases, and 8 bases lay between the germline ends. The germline V gene encodes CDR1 MDHEN and CDR2 SYDVKM. The CDR3 has 13 amino acids. CDR3 in DNA: TGTGCCAGCAGTTTATTTCAAAAATACGAGCAGTACTTC. This translates into CASSLFQKYEQYF.

This chain joins TRBV6-5 and TRBJ2-7; 11 positions match TRBD2. Looked up from germline, CDR1 is MNHEY and CDR2 is SVGAGI. The CDR3 has 15 amino acids. V lost 4 bases, J lost 0 bases, and 2 bases stayed unmatched. The CDR3 nucleotides are TGTGCCAGCAGTTGGGGGACTAGCGGCTCCTACGAGCAGTACTTC. Translated: CASSWGTSGSYEQYF.

This chain joins TRBV5-1 and TRBJ2-1; TRBD1 matches at 8 bases. Germline V gene sequence: CDR1 SGHRS, CDR2 YFSETQ. This CDR3 is built from 15 residues. V shed 5 bases and J 3 bases; nucleotides not matched to a gene: 7. The CDR3 DNA sequence: TGCGCCAGCAGTAGAGACAGGGGAGGCTACAATGAGCAGTTCTTC. Its protein is CASSRDRGGYNEQFF.

This chain joins TRBV5-5 and TRBJ1-1, with TRBD1 matching over 10 bases. The CDR3 loop spans 16 amino acids. Trimming cost V 0 bases and J 5 bases; bases outside gene matches: 7. Germline V gene lookup returns CDR1 SGHKS and CDR2 YYEKEE (reference sequence). DNA for the CDR3: TGTGCCAGCAGCTTGGTCTGGGACAGGGGCACTACTGAAGCTTTCTTT. Residues: CASSLVWDRGTTEAFF.

V and J are TRBV28 and TRBJ1-5; no clear D gene. The CDR3 contains 14 residues. Germline loops: CDR1 MDHEN, CDR2 SYDVKM. The germline V and J ends were trimmed by 5 bases and 6 bases, with 14 bases remaining between them. DNA for the CDR3: TGTGCCAGCAGTCGGACCCATCAGACTCAGCCCCAGCATTTT. This sequence encodes CASSRTHQTQPQHF.

This clone was seen a single time. V and J are TRBV6-6 and TRBJ1-1; TRBD1 aligns across 7 bases. V trimming: 6 bases; J trimming: 4 bases; junction bases outside the gene matches: 5. Germline loops: CDR1 MNHNY, CDR2 SVGAGI (reference sequence). CDR3 length: 13 amino acids. CDR3 DNA: TGTGCCAGCAGAGAAACAGGGGCCACTGAAGCTTTCTTT. Amino acids: CASRETGATEAFF.

The chain uses TRBV7-2 and TRBJ2-7; 10 nucleotides line up with TRBD2. Germline V gene data show CDR1 as SGHTA and CDR2 as FQGNSA. V gave up 5 bases and J gave up 3 bases; unmatched junction bases: 7. This CDR3 has 15 amino acids. In DNA, the CDR3 is TGTGCCAGCAGCCGGGAGAGGACTAGCGGCTACGAGCAGTACTTC. Translation: CASSRERTSGYEQYF. The variable domain in full, completed from reference TRBV7-2 and TRBJ2-7, reads GAGVSQSPSNKVTEKGKDVELRCDPISGHTALYWYRQSLGQGLEFLIYFQGNSAPDKSGLPSDRFSAERTGGSVSTLTIQRTQQEDSAVYLCASSRERTSGYEQYFGPGTRLTVT.

V gene TRBV2 combines with J gene TRBJ1-1; weak D call: TRBD1 (6 bases). CDR3 length equals 13 residues. Germline CDR1 and CDR2: SNHLY and FYNNEI. The V end lost 4 bases, the J end lost 4 bases, and 10 bases lay between the germline ends. As DNA, the CDR3 is TGTGCCAGCAGTGTCGAGGGGGGCACTGAAGCTTTCTTT. This sequence encodes CASSVEGGTEAFF.

V gene TRBV5-1 combines with J gene TRBJ2-2; a possible D gene is TRBD1 (6 bases). CDR1 and CDR2 from the germline V gene are SGHRS and YFSETQ. The ends were cut back, 0 bases at V and 4 bases at J, with 10 bases in the middle. The length of the CDR3 is 15 residues. The DNA of the CDR3 is TGCGCCAGCAGCTTGGAACAGGGATCCACCGGGGAGCTGTTTTTT. Encoded protein: CASSLEQGSTGELFF.

The sample holds one count of this clone. The chain is built from TRBV6-5 and TRBJ1-2, with D tentatively TRBD1 (5 bases). This CDR3 is 12 amino acids long. Trimming removed 8 bases from V and 4 bases from J, with 11 bases in between. Germline V gene lookup returns CDR1 MNHEY and CDR2 SVGAGI. The CDR3 protein is CASFNGAYGYTF. CDR3 bases: TGTGCCAGCTTCAACGGGGCCTATGGCTACACCTTC.

The sample holds a few counts of this clone. The chain employs TRBV7-9 and TRBJ2-2; D not resolved. Germline V gives CDR1 SEHNR, CDR2 FQNEAQ (reference sequence). The V and J ends lost 1 base and 7 bases respectively, with 7 bases between them. The CDR3 consists of 13 residues. The CDR3 region has the DNA TGTGCCAGCAGCTTAGAGGTCGGCGGGGAGCTGTTTTTT. As protein: CASSLEVGGELFF.

A single count supports this clone. The CDR3 is CASRGQGREKLFF. CDR3 bases: TGTGCCAGTAGGGGACAGGGGCGTGAAAAACTGTTTTTT. The chain joins TRBV19 to TRBJ1-4, with TRBD1 matching over 10 bases. V was pared by 6 bases and J by 7 bases, with 2 bases of the junction left unmatched. The CDR3 covers 13 residues. In germline, CDR1 is LNHDA, CDR2 SQIVND (reference sequence).

V is TRBV28 and J is TRBJ1-1; D ambiguous. The V end was cut by 3 bases, the J end by 5 bases, with 13 bases between. The CDR3 covers 14 residues. CDR1 and CDR2 from the germline V gene are MDHEN and SYDVKM. The chain's CDR3 is CASSFGQVRTEAFF. DNA for the CDR3: TGTGCCAGCAGTTTTGGGCAGGTCCGTACTGAAGCTTTCTTT.